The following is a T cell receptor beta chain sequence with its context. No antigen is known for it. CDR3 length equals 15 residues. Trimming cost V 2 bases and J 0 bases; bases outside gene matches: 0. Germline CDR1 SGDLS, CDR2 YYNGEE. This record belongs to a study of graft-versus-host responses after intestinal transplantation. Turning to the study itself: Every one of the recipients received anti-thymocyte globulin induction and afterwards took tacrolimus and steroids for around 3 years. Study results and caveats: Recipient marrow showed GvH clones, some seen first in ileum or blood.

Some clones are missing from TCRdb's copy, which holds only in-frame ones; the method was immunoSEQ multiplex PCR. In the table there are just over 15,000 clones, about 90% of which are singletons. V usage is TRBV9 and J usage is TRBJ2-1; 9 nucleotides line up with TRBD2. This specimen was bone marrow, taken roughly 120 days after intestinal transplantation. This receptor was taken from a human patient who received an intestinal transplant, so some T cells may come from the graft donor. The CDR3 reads CASSVTSGSYNEQFF. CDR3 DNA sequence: TGTGCCAGCAGCGTGACTAGCGGCTCCTACAATGAGCAGTTCTTC.